One sample yielded the 30 T cell receptor beta chains listed below, sequenced in a study of beta chain features in type 1 diabetes. All of the isolated RNA was reverse transcribed, so expressed TCRB transcripts were sequenced. The method was immunoSEQ multiplex PCR; TCRdb's version includes in-frame clones alone and lacks a portion of them. Among hundreds of thousands of clones listed, roughly a sixth were seen once. The sample taken for sequencing was naive CD4+ T cells from blood. All receptors come from a man younger than 35 in good health.

This chain uses TRBV5-4 with TRBJ2-3; a possible D gene is TRBD2 (6 bases). The V and J ends lost 4 bases and 0 bases respectively, with 18 bases between them. The germline V gene has CDR1 SGHNT and CDR2 YYREEE (reference sequence). The CDR3 loop spans 17 amino acids. The CDR3: CASSLSGRGRSTDTQYF. The CDR3 DNA reads as TGTGCCAGCAGCCTCTCGGGGCGGGGCAGAAGCACAGATACGCAGTATTTT.

The V call is TRBV9, the J call TRBJ2-1; 15 nucleotides match TRBD2. V dropped 4 bases and J dropped 7; count of bases not matched to a gene: 6. The germline CDR1 and CDR2 sequences are SGDLS and YYNGEE. The length of the CDR3 is 16 residues. The CDR3 nucleotides read TGTGCCAGCAGCCTTCACGGGACTAGCGGGAGGAATGAGCAGTTCTTC. Translated, it gives CASSLHGTSGRNEQFF.

For this clone: A junction end diverges from the germline sequence, so it may reflect a read error. The rearrangement links TRBV7-2 to TRBJ1-5; 7 positions match TRBD1. Germline CDR1 is SGHTA and CDR2 is FQGNSA. The CDR3 extends over 14 amino acids. The CDR3 DNA is TGCGCCAGCAGCGGAGGACAGGGCAATCAGCCCCAGCATTTT. Amino acids: CASSGGQGNQPQHF.

The rearrangement joins TRBV28 to TRBJ1-2; D is perhaps TRBD1 (5 bases). The CDR3 is made up of 13 amino acids. V was pared by 6 bases and J by 7 bases, with 15 bases between. CDR1 is MDHEN and CDR2 is SYDVKM in the germline V gene. CDR3 residues: CASSPGTEGGYTF. The CDR3 DNA reads TGTGCCAGCAGCCCCGGGACCGAGGGTGGCTACACCTTC.

A few counts support this clone. The chain links TRBV5-6 to TRBJ1-6; no clear D gene. In germline, CDR1 is SGHDT, CDR2 YYEEEE. The CDR3 sequence is 12 residues long. V gave up 2 bases and J gave up 7 bases, with 4 bases separating them. In DNA form, the CDR3 reads TGTGCCAGCAGCTTCAGGAATTCACCCCTCCACTTT. Its protein product is CASSFRNSPLHF.

This clone was observed a few times. The chain has TRBV28 and TRBJ2-1; no reliable D call. Germline V CDR1 and CDR2: MDHEN, SYDVKM. The CDR3 is 14 amino acids. Deletions cut 7 bases from V and 6 bases from J, with 16 bases between. Written as DNA, the CDR3 is TGTGCCAGCACCCTATCCCCCCCGGCCAATGAGCAGTTCTTC. It specifies CASTLSPPANEQFF. Full variable domain (outside the CDR3, taken from reference TRBV28 and TRBJ2-1): DVKVTQSSRYLVKRTGEKVFLECVQDMDHENMFWYRQDPGLGLRLIYFSYDVKMKEKGDIPEGYSVSREKKERFSLILESASTNQTSMYLCASTLSPPANEQFFGPGTRLTVL.

This clone was counted only a few times. The chain carries TRBV12-5 and TRBJ2-3; 8 bases fit TRBD2. The CDR3 totals 18 residues. Germline V lookup: CDR1 LGHNT, CDR2 FRNRAP. The V gene end was trimmed by 3 bases and the J gene end by 6 bases; junction bases not matched to a gene: 17. CDR3 amino acids: CASGLELADAIRRDTQYF. CDR3 bases: TGTGCTAGTGGTTTAGAACTAGCGGACGCCATCCGAAGGGATACGCAGTATTTT.

The chain recombines TRBV4-3 with TRBJ2-4; a weak D match, TRBD2 (5 bases). This CDR3 region has 16 residues. V was cut by 4 bases and J by 1 base, with 14 bases left in between. Germline V gene data show CDR1 as LGHNA and CDR2 as YSLEER. This CDR3 is CASSPGKFGAKNIQYF. CDR3 coding DNA: TGCGCCAGCAGCCCCGGGAAGTTTGGTGCCAAAAACATTCAGTACTTC.

The rearrangement links TRBV28 to TRBJ2-3; 9 bases line up with TRBD2. Germline lookup yields CDR1 MDHEN and CDR2 SYDVKM. With 8 bases clipped from V and 0 bases from J, the junction kept 12 bases outside the gene matches. CDR3 size: 17 residues. The CDR3: CASLGLAEITSTDTQYF. DNA of the CDR3: TGTGCCAGCCTGGGACTAGCAGAGATAACTAGCACAGATACGCAGTATTTT.

The rearrangement uses TRBV5-8 and TRBJ1-6, with 10 bases lining up with TRBD1. The V gene end was trimmed by 6 bases and the J gene end by 7 bases; junction bases not matched to a gene: 7. This CDR3 comprises 15 residues. Germline CDR1 is SGHTS and CDR2 is YDEGEE. The CDR3: CASMFDRGLNSPLHF. The CDR3 coding sequence is TGTGCCAGCATGTTCGACAGGGGGCTAAATTCACCCCTCCACTTT.

This rearrangement joins TRBV6-5 to TRBJ2-1; D is unresolved. The CDR3 sequence is 12 residues long. The V gene lost 6 bases and the J gene lost 5 bases, with 8 bases spanning the gap. Germline CDR1 is MNHEY and CDR2 is SVGAGI. The CDR3: CASSRHHNEQFF. DNA for the CDR3: TGTGCCAGCAGCCGACACCACAATGAGCAGTTCTTC.

This sequence joins TRBV7-2 and TRBJ1-5; 10 nucleotides line up with TRBD1. V dropped 6 bases and J dropped 7; count of bases not matched to a gene: 9. CDR1 and CDR2 (germline): SGHTA, FQGNSA. There are 15 residues in the CDR3. The CDR3 spells CASRSGQGTGQPQHF. CDR3 nucleotides: TGTGCCAGCAGATCGGGACAGGGGACCGGGCAGCCCCAGCATTTT.

This clone was found a few times. The rearrangement uses TRBV7-2 and TRBJ2-7; 9 bases map to TRBD2. Germline V gives CDR1 SGHTA, CDR2 FQGNSA. Trimming removed 5 bases from V and 3 bases from J; junction bases left unmatched: 8. The CDR3 is 15 residues long. As DNA, the CDR3 is TGTGCCAGCAGCCCGCCGGGGCGGGGGGGCTACGAGCAGTACTTC. Protein sequence: CASSPPGRGGYEQYF.

This clone appeared a single time. The CDR3 region is CASSPTRTGRGINSPLHF. CDR3 DNA: TGTGCCAGCAGTCCCACCCGAACTGGGAGGGGGATAAATTCACCCCTCCACTTT. V gene TRBV28 combines with J gene TRBJ1-6; a weak D match, TRBD1 (6 bases). The germline V gene encodes CDR1 MDHEN and CDR2 SYDVKM. The length of the CDR3 is 18 residues. Trimming stripped 5 bases from V and 7 bases from J, with 24 bases between.

This clone was seen more than once but under ten times. The chain joins TRBV5-1 to TRBJ2-5; D is possibly TRBD1 or TRBD2 (6 bases each). The better agreement between TRBJ2-7 and the DNA end casts doubt on the J call. The CDR3 is made up of 14 amino acids. Germline CDR1 reads SGHRS; CDR2 reads YFSETQ. Here the CDR3 reads CASSATGTSYEQYF. The CDR3 nucleotides read TGCGCCAGCAGCGCCACAGGGACTTCCTACGAGCAGTACTTC.

V gene TRBV9 combines with J gene TRBJ1-3; no clear D gene. The germline gives CDR1 SGDLS, CDR2 YYNGEE. Between the trimmed V and J ends, which lost 0 bases and 3 bases, there was a span of 13 bases. The CDR3 is made up of 16 amino acids. The CDR3 region has the DNA TGTGCCAGCAGCGTAGGATCTGCGGGAGTTGGAAACACCATATATTTT. This codes for CASSVGSAGVGNTIYF.

On this clone: Other DNA sequences in the sample encode the same CDR3. The chain employs TRBV18 and TRBJ1-1; D gene uncertain. The CDR3 loop spans 12 amino acids. V lost 6 bases and J 1 base, leaving 6 bases between the germline ends. Germline-derived CDR1 and CDR2 are KGHSH and LQKENI. The CDR3 protein is CASSRQNTEAFF. The DNA of the CDR3 is TGTGCCAGCTCTCGACAGAACACTGAAGCTTTCTTT.

This clone showed up just a few times. This sequence joins TRBV5-1 and TRBJ2-1; tentatively, D is TRBD1 (6 bases). The CDR3 runs to 13 residues. The germline gives CDR1 SGHRS, CDR2 YFSETQ. V gave up 3 bases and J gave up 6 bases, with 10 bases separating them. The CDR3 bases are TGCGCCAGCAGCTCACAGGGCTCCAATGAGCAGTTCTTC. The encoded protein is CASSSQGSNEQFF.

This clone was detected only a few times. The CDR3 loop reads CASSPVQGYYGYTF. Written as DNA, the CDR3 is TGTGCCAGCAGCCCTGTGCAGGGCTACTATGGCTACACCTTC. The chain has TRBV28 and TRBJ1-2; TRBD1 might be the D (5 bases). Germline V gene data show CDR1 as MDHEN and CDR2 as SYDVKM. The length of the CDR3 is 14 residues. Between the trimmed V and J ends, which lost 6 bases and 3 bases, there was a span of 14 bases.

The chain uses TRBV27 and TRBJ2-4, with D hard to call. V was trimmed by 2 bases and J by 8 bases, leaving 13 bases between them. Germline V gene data show CDR1 as MNHEY and CDR2 as SMNVEV (reference sequence). The CDR3 has 14 residues. The CDR3 DNA is TGTGCCAGCAGTTTAGGTTGGCTTGGGGACATTCAGTACTTC. It codes for CASSLGWLGDIQYF.

The J gene is TRBJ2-2, the V gene TRBV28; 12 bases line up with TRBD2. Per the germline V gene, CDR1 is MDHEN and CDR2 is SYDVKM. This CDR3 has 15 residues. V was clipped by 8 bases and J by 7 bases; unmatched bases: 8. The chain's CDR3 is CASQSSGRAFGELFF. The CDR3 bases are TGTGCCAGCCAGTCTAGCGGGAGGGCCTTCGGGGAGCTGTTTTTT. The entire variable domain, with the rest obtained from reference TRBV28 and TRBJ2-2, is as follows: DVKVTQSSRYLVKRTGEKVFLECVQDMDHENMFWYRQDPGLGLRLIYFSYDVKMKEKGDIPEGYSVSREKKERFSLILESASTNQTSMYLCASQSSGRAFGELFFGEGSRLTVL.

The chain uses TRBV7-3 and TRBJ1-2; D possibly corresponds to TRBD1 (6 bases). The CDR3 length is 15 residues. CDR1 and CDR2 from the germline V gene are SGHTA and FQGTGA. Trimming left V 5 bases short and J 4 bases short, with 17 bases between. The CDR3 spells CASSPTGAYGYGYTF. The CDR3 region has the DNA TGTGCCAGCAGCCCAACGGGGGCTTACGGCTATGGCTACACCTTC.

This chain joins TRBV29-1 and TRBJ1-5; D unclear. V was shortened by 6 bases and J by 2 bases, with 11 bases between the two germline ends. This CDR3 spans 13 amino acids. From germline, CDR1 is SQVTM and CDR2 ANQGSEA. The CDR3 region is CSVGLGRNQPQHF. For the CDR3, the DNA is TGCAGCGTAGGGCTAGGGCGCAATCAGCCCCAGCATTTT.

This clone came up a few times. The V call is TRBV14, the J call TRBJ2-7, with 11 positions matching TRBD1. Losses at the gene ends were 5 bases for V and 3 bases for J; bases not matched to a gene: 12. This CDR3 has 17 residues. From germline, CDR1 is SGHDN and CDR2 FVKESK. The CDR3 DNA reads as TGTGCCAGCAGCGGACAGGGGGCCCCTCGAAAAAGCTACGAGCAGTACTTC. This sequence encodes CASSGQGAPRKSYEQYF.

The V call is TRBV9, the J call TRBJ2-1; possibly TRBD2 for D (5 bases). The CDR3 contains 13 residues. CDR1 is SGDLS, CDR2 YYNGEE, per germline. Trimming removed 2 bases at V and 12 bases at J, with 15 bases between. The DNA for the CDR3 is TGTGCCAGCAGCGTTCCAGGAGGACGGGGGCAGTTCTTC. It encodes CASSVPGGRGQFF.

The chain combines TRBV2 with TRBJ2-1; possibly TRBD1 for D (6 bases). V was trimmed by 0 bases and J by 5 bases, leaving 11 bases between them. This CDR3 has 15 amino acids. Per the germline V gene, CDR1 is SNHLY and CDR2 is FYNNEI. The CDR3 bases are TGTGCCAGCAGTGAAGCGGGGGCTAGCCACAATGAGCAGTTCTTC. It encodes CASSEAGASHNEQFF.

V gene TRBV18 combines with J gene TRBJ1-1, with TRBD1 as a possible D gene (6 bases). This CDR3 is built from 15 residues. Germline V CDR1 and CDR2: KGHSH, LQKENI. With 3 bases removed from V and 0 bases from J, the gap between germline ends came to 11 bases. The CDR3 protein is CASSPGAQMNTEAFF. CDR3 in DNA: TGTGCCAGCTCACCGGGGGCCCAAATGAACACTGAAGCTTTCTTT.

This clone was recorded a few times. The gene calls are TRBV11-2 and TRBJ2-3, with TRBD2 as a possible D gene (5 bases). CDR1 SGHAT and CDR2 FQNNGV come from the germline V gene. V was pared by 5 bases and J by 4 bases, with 10 bases between. There are 13 residues in the CDR3. The CDR3, as DNA: TGTGCCAGCAGCCGAGGGCCAGCAGATACGCAGTATTTT. Translating gives CASSRGPADTQYF.

This clone has a handful of counts. The chain uses TRBV7-2 and TRBJ2-7, with D perhaps matching TRBD1 or TRBD2 (5 bases each). CDR3 length: 14 amino acids. Germline V lookup: CDR1 SGHTA, CDR2 FQGNSA. V was clipped by 5 bases and J by 0 bases, with 11 bases between them. The CDR3 region is CASSTGTNSYEQYF. The CDR3 nucleotides read TGTGCCAGCAGCACCGGGACGAACTCCTACGAGCAGTACTTC.

This clone turned up a few times. Other DNA sequences in this specimen translate into the identical CDR3. The CDR3 here is CASSPGRQETQYF. CDR3 sequence (DNA): TGTGCCAGCTCACCGGGCAGACAAGAGACCCAGTACTTC. The chain joins TRBV18 to TRBJ2-5; D is unresolved. Germline CDR1 and CDR2: KGHSH and LQKENI. CDR3 length equals 13 residues. The V and J ends lost 3 bases and 2 bases respectively, with 7 bases between them.